Below are 11 T cell receptor beta chains sequenced from a single sample in a study of molecular identifiers for immune sequencing clone quantification. One entry per CDR3 protein, called by TCRdb with MiXCR from the PCR reads. The sample holds nearly 650,000 distinct CDR3 sequences, around 25% seen once. The sample comprised naive CD8+ T cells from blood, with Jurkat cell RNA spiked in. Subset described: FACS-sorted CD8+CD4-CCR7+CD45RA+ naive T cells. These receptors were collected from a human donor in good health. Some libraries in this study had Jurkat cell RNA spiked in.

This clonotype was found many times. The V call is TRBV6-6, the J call TRBJ2-5; no clear D gene. CDR1 and CDR2 (germline): MNHNY, SVGAGI (reference sequence). The CDR3 has 14 amino acids. The V end lost 6 bases, the J end lost 0 bases, and 11 bases lay between the germline ends. The DNA of the CDR3 is TGTGCCAGCAGCCCATACGGTTACCAAGAGACCCAGTACTTC. Translated: CASSPYGYQETQYF.

The rearrangement joins TRBV9 to TRBJ2-7; 9 bases are a match to TRBD1. With 3 bases clipped from V and 2 bases from J, the junction kept 9 bases outside the gene matches. Germline lookup yields CDR1 SGDLS and CDR2 YYNGEE. The CDR3 loop spans 16 amino acids. The CDR3 sequence is CASSGGTGSRPYEQYF. CDR3 in DNA: TGTGCCAGCAGCGGGGGGACAGGGAGTCGCCCCTACGAGCAGTACTTC.

The table lists this clonotype with many counts. The chain employs TRBV9 and TRBJ2-3, with D possibly TRBD1 on 6 matching bases. This CDR3 region has 16 residues. V shed 0 bases and J shed 2 bases, with 13 bases lying between them. Germline V CDR1 and CDR2: SGDLS, YYNGEE. This CDR3 is CASSVEGQSLTDTQYF. Here the CDR3 DNA reads TGTGCCAGCAGCGTAGAGGGACAAAGCCTCACAGATACGCAGTATTTT.

This clonotype has just a few counts. The chain uses TRBV11-2 and TRBJ2-7; no clear D. Germline loops: CDR1 SGHAT, CDR2 FQNNGV. CDR3 length: 14 residues. Trimming took off 5 bases at V and 3 bases at J, with 14 bases between the two ends. CDR3 residues: CASSDAHSHYEQYF. In DNA form, the CDR3 reads TGTGCCAGCAGCGACGCGCACAGCCACTACGAGCAGTACTTC.

On this clonotype: With a much larger clone just one base away, this may be a read error. The V and J genes are TRBV6-2 or TRBV6-3 and TRBJ2-3; a possible D gene is TRBD2 (6 bases). The germline CDR1 and CDR2 sequences are MNHEY and SVGEGT. The CDR3 extends over 14 amino acids. CDR3 sequence (DNA): TGTGCCAGCAGTTACTTCTTGGAGGGTGATACGCAGAATTTT. This translates into CASSYFLEGDTQNF.

Worth noting for this clonotype: The junction differs from germline at one of its ends, possibly a read error. This rearrangement joins TRBV19 to TRBJ1-4; no reliable D call. CDR3 size: 15 residues. Germline V gene lookup returns CDR1 LNHDA and CDR2 SQIVND (reference sequence). The CDR3 protein is CVSRHSDGINEKLFF. In DNA, the CDR3 is TGTGTCAGTAGACACTCGGACGGAATTAATGAAAAACTGTTTTTT.

This clonotype has a single count. V gene TRBV20-1 combines with J gene TRBJ2-3; tentatively, D is TRBD2 (7 bases). This CDR3 is 17 amino acids long. V was pared by 5 bases and J by 1 base, with 22 bases between. CDR1 is DFQATT and CDR2 is SNEGSKA in the germline V gene (reference sequence). CDR3 coding DNA: TGCAGTGCTGGGGAGGACGGGAGGTGGGGGCGCACAGATACGCAGTATTTT. Amino acids: CSAGEDGRWGRTDTQYF.

The rearrangement links TRBV6-5 to TRBJ2-7; D perhaps matches TRBD2 (6 bases). The CDR3 is 14 amino acids. The germline V and J ends were trimmed by 4 bases and 2 bases, with 12 bases remaining between them. The germline V gene encodes CDR1 MNHEY and CDR2 SVGAGI. The CDR3 sequence: CASSSGTQPYEQYF. The CDR3 nucleotides are TGTGCCAGCAGTTCCGGGACTCAGCCCTACGAGCAGTACTTC.

Ten or more counts support this clonotype. Sequence at one end of the junction differs from germline and may be a read error. The chain couples TRBV28 to TRBJ2-5, with D tentatively TRBD2 (6 bases). This CDR3 region has 16 residues. Germline V CDR1 and CDR2: MDHEN, SYDVKM. CDR3 sequence: CASRETGAATQGTQYF. CDR3 in DNA: TGTGCCAGCAGGGAGACGGGAGCGGCAACTCAAGGGACCCAGTACTTC.

This clonotype occurred a few times. A read error may be the cause here, since a much bigger clone is one base away. The rearrangement joins TRBV29-1 to TRBJ2-5, with 10 bases lining up with TRBD2. Losses at the gene ends were 6 bases for V and 1 base for J; bases not matched to a gene: 11. The germline gives CDR1 SQVTM, CDR2 ANQGSEA. CDR3 length: 16 residues. The CDR3 protein is CSVIGLAVEAQETQYF. The CDR3 DNA sequence: TGCAGCGTCATAGGACTAGCGGTGGAGGCCCAAGAGACCCAGTACTTC.

This clonotype occurred many times. CDR3 DNA sequence: TGTGCCAGCAGTCCCCCCGGGACAGTTCCTCCTACCGATGAGCAGTTCTTC. Translating gives CASSPPGTVPPTDEQFF. The V gene is TRBV28, the J gene TRBJ2-1; the match to TRBD1 covers 7 bases. The CDR3 extends over 17 amino acids. Germline assignment: CDR1 MDHEN and CDR2 SYDVKM. After removal of 5 bases from V and 8 bases from J, the junction contained 18 bases not matched to a gene.